This T cell receptor beta chain was recovered during a study of early T cells in non-severe SARS-CoV-2 infection. Germline V CDR1 and CDR2: MDHEN, SYDVKM. The CDR3 is 13 residues long. With V trimmed by 7 bases and J by 2 bases, 5 bases remained unmatched. TCRdb reprocessed the 5' RACE reads via MiXCR and lists one record per CDR3 protein. The table lists more than 65,000 distinct CDR3 sequences, around 14% of them singletons. J is TRBJ2-7 and V is TRBV28; 7 nucleotides match TRBD1. This TCR came from an adult who was a healthcare worker with PCR-confirmed SARS-CoV-2 infection or an uninfected control (not recorded which). Sequenced input: whole blood. CDR3 nucleotide sequence: TGTGCCAGCAATCCGGGACAGACCTACGAGCAGTACTTC. Its translation: CASNPGQTYEQYF. The complete variable domain, with remaining parts taken from reference TRBV28 and TRBJ2-7, reads DVKVTQSSRYLVKRTGEKVFLECVQDMDHENMFWYRQDPGLGLRLIYFSYDVKMKEKGDIPEGYSVSREKKERFSLILESASTNQTSMYLCASNPGQTYEQYFGPGTRLTVT.